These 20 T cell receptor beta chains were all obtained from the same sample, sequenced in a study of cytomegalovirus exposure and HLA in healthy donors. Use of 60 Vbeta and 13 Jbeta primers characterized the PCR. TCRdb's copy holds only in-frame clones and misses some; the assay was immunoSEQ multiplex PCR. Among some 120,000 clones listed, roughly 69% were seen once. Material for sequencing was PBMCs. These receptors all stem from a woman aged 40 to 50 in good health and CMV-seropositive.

CDR3 DNA: TGTGCCAGCAGCCCCCGGGGGTCGGGATTCGGGGAGCTGTTTTTT. It codes for CASSPRGSGFGELFF. This chain connects TRBV7-3 to TRBJ2-2; TRBD2 might be the D (6 bases). The germline V and J ends were trimmed by 5 bases and 7 bases, with 17 bases remaining between them. Per the germline V gene, CDR1 is SGHTA and CDR2 is FQGTGA. CDR3 length: 15 residues.

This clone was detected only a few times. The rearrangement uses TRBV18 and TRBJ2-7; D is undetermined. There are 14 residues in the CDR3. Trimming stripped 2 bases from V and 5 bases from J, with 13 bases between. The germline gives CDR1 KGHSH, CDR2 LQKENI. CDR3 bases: TGTGCCAGCTCACCAGGCAGGCACAGCAACGAGCAGTACTTC. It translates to CASSPGRHSNEQYF.

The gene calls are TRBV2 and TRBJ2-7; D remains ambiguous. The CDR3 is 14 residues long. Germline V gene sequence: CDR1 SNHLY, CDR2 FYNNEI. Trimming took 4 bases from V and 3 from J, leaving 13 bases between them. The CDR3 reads CASSVRVNGYEQYF. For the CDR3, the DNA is TGTGCCAGCAGTGTAAGAGTCAATGGCTACGAGCAGTACTTC.

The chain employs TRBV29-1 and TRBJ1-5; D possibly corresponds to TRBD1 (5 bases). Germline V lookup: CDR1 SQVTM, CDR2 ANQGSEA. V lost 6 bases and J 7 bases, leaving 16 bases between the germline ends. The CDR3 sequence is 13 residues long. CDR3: CSVGWGREQPQHF. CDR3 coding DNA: TGCAGCGTCGGGTGGGGGAGGGAACAGCCCCAGCATTTT. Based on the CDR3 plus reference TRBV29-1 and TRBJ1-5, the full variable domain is SAVISQKPSRDICQRGTSLTIQCQVDSQVTMMFWYRQQPGQSLTLIATANQGSEATYESGFVIDKFPISRPNLTFSTLTVSNMSPEDSSIYLCSVGWGREQPQHFGDGTRLSIL.

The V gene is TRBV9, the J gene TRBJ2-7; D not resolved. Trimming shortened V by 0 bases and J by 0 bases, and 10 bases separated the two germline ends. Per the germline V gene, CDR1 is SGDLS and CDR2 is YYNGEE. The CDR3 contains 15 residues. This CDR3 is CASSVAAAGSYEQYF. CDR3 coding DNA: TGTGCCAGCAGCGTAGCGGCGGCCGGCTCCTACGAGCAGTACTTC.

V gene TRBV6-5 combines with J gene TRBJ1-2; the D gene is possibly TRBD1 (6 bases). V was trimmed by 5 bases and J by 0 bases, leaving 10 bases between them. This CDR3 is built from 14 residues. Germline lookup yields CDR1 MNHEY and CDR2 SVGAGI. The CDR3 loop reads CASSRDTANYGYTF. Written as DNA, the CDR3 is TGTGCCAGCAGTCGGGACACCGCTAACTATGGCTACACCTTC.

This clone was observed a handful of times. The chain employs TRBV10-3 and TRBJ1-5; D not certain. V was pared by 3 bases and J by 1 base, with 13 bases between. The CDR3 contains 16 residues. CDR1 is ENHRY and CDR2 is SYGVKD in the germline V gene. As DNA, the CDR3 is TGTGCCATCAGTGATGGGCGTGGGCAGAGCAATCAGCCCCAGCATTTT. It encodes CAISDGRGQSNQPQHF.

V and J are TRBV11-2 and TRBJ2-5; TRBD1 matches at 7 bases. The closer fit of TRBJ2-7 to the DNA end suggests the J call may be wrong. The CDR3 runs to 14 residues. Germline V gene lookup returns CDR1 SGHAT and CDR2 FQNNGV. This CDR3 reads CASSLDRQGGEQYF. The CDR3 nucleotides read TGTGCCAGCAGCTTAGATCGACAGGGTGGCGAGCAGTACTTC.

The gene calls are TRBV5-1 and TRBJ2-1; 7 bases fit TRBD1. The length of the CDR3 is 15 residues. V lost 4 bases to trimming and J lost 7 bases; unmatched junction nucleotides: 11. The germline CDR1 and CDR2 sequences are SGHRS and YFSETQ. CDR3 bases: TGCGCCAGCAGCGGGGAGACAGGGTTGGGGAATGAGCAGTTCTTC. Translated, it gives CASSGETGLGNEQFF.

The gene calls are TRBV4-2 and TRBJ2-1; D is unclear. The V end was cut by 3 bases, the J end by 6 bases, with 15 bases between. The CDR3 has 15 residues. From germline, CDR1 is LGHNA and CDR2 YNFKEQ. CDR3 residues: CASSHPASLGNEQFF. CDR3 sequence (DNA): TGTGCCAGCAGCCATCCAGCGAGCTTAGGCAATGAGCAGTTCTTC.

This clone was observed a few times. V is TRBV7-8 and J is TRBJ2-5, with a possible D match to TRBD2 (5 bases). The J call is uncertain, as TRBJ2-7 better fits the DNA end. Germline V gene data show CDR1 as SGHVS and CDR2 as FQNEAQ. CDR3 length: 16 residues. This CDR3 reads CASSLEGGAETYEQYF. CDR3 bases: TGTGCCAGCAGCTTAGAGGGCGGAGCGGAAACCTACGAGCAGTACTTC.

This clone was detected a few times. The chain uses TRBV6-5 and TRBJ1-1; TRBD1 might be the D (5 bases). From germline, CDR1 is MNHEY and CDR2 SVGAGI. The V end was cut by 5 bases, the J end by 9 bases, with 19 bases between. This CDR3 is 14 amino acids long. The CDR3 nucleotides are TGTGCCAGCAGTACTATGGGGCTGGCAGGGAAAGCTTTCTTT. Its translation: CASSTMGLAGKAFF.

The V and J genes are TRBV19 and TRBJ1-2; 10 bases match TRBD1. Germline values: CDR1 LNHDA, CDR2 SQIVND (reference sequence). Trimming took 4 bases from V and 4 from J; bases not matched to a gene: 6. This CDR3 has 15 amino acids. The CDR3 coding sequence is TGTGCCAGTAGTACCGGGACAGGGGCTGGCTATGGCTACACCTTC. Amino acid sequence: CASSTGTGAGYGYTF.

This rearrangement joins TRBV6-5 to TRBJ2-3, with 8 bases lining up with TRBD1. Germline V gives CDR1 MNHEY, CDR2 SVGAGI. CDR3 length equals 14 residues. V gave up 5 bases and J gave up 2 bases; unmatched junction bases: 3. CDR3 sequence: CASSATGATDTQYF. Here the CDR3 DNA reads TGTGCCAGCAGTGCGACAGGGGCCACAGATACGCAGTATTTT.

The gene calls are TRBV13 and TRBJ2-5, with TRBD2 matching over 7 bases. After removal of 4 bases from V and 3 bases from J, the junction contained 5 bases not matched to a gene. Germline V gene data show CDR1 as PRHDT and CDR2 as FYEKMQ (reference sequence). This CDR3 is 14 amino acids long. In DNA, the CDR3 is TGTGCCAGCAGCTCGGGACTATACAAAGAGACCCAGTACTTC. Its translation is CASSSGLYKETQYF.

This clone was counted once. The CDR3 spells CASSFMASGRGETQYF. The CDR3 DNA reads TGTGCCAGCAGCTTTATGGCTAGCGGGAGAGGTGAGACCCAGTACTTC. The chain recombines TRBV7-2 with TRBJ2-5, with TRBD2 matching over 10 bases. Germline V gene lookup returns CDR1 SGHTA and CDR2 FQGNSA. V dropped 3 bases and J dropped 5; count of bases not matched to a gene: 9. The length of the CDR3 is 16 residues. The entire variable domain, with the rest obtained from reference TRBV7-2 and TRBJ2-5, is as follows: GAGVSQSPSNKVTEKGKDVELRCDPISGHTALYWYRQSLGQGLEFLIYFQGNSAPDKSGLPSDRFSAERTGGSVSTLTIQRTQQEDSAVYLCASSFMASGRGETQYFGPGTRLLVL.

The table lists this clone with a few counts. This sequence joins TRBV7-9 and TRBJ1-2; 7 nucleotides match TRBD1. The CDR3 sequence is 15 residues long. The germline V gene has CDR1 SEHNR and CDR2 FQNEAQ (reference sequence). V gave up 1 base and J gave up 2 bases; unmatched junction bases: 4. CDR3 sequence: CASSLEDRANYGYTF. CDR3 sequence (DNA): TGTGCCAGCAGCTTAGAAGACAGGGCGAACTATGGCTACACCTTC.

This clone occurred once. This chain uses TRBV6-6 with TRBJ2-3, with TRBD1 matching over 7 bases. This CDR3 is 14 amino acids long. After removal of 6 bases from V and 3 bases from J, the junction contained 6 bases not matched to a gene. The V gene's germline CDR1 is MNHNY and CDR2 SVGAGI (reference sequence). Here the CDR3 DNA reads TGTGCCAGCAGCTCGACAGGGTTAACAGATACGCAGTATTTT. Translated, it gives CASSSTGLTDTQYF.

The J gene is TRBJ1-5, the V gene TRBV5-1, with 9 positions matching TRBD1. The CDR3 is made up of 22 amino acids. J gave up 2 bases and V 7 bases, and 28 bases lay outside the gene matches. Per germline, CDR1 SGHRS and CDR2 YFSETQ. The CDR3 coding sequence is TGCGCCAGCCTAAAGACCGGGACAGGGAGCCCAAGAAGCCCTATTGGCAATCAGCCCCAGCATTTT. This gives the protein CASLKTGTGSPRSPIGNQPQHF.

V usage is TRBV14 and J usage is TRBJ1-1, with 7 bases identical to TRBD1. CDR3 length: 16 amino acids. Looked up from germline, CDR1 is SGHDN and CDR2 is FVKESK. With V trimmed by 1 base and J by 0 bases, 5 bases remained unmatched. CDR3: CASSQVGGQLNTEAFF. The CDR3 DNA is TGTGCCAGCAGCCAAGTTGGGGGACAGTTGAACACTGAAGCTTTCTTT.